Below, 25 T cell receptor beta chains from the same sample are listed, as sequenced in a study of blood T cell repertoires in COVID-19. Repertoires were generated with immunoSEQ multiplex PCR, while TCRdb's copy carries only in-frame clones and drops some. The table records 150,000 or so clones, about three quarters of them present only once. The sample taken for sequencing was peripheral blood. The receptors were gathered from an elderly woman with active or convalescent COVID-19.

This clone was seen once. V is TRBV5-1 and J is TRBJ1-2; the D gene is possibly TRBD1 (6 bases). V lost 3 bases and J lost 0, with 15 bases in between. The CDR3 covers 16 residues. The germline V gene has CDR1 SGHRS and CDR2 YFSETQ. DNA of the CDR3: TGCGCCAGCAGCTCGGGGTCAAGGGGGTCTAACTATGGCTACACCTTC. Translated: CASSSGSRGSNYGYTF. Based on the CDR3 plus reference TRBV5-1 and TRBJ1-2, the full variable domain is KAGVTQTPRYLIKTRGQQVTLSCSPISGHRSVSWYQQTPGQGLQFLFEYFSETQRNKGNFPGRFSGRQFSNSRSEMNVSTLELGDSALYLCASSSGSRGSNYGYTFGSGTRLTVV.

V usage is TRBV4-1 and J usage is TRBJ2-7; D might be TRBD1 (6 bases). Germline V gives CDR1 MGHRA, CDR2 YSYEKL. Trimming shortened V by 1 base and J by 1 base, and 11 bases separated the two germline ends. The CDR3 spans 15 residues. The CDR3: CASSQAFGQSYEQYF. The CDR3 region has the DNA TGCGCCAGCAGCCAAGCCTTCGGACAGTCCTACGAGCAGTACTTC.

V and J are TRBV28 and TRBJ1-5; 9 positions match TRBD1. The junction had 5 bases not matched to a gene; V was cut back by 5 bases and J by 3 bases. The V gene's germline CDR1 is MDHEN and CDR2 SYDVKM. The CDR3 runs 15 residues. CDR3 bases: TGTGCCAGCAGTCCACGGACAGGGGACAATCAGCCCCAGCATTTT. Its translation: CASSPRTGDNQPQHF.

This chain links TRBV5-1 with TRBJ2-1; 9 bases line up with TRBD1. V trimming: 3 bases; J trimming: 5 bases; junction bases outside the gene matches: 6. The CDR3 has 15 amino acids. Germline V lookup: CDR1 SGHRS, CDR2 YFSETQ. CDR3 residues: CASSSQGASHNEQFF. The DNA for the CDR3 is TGCGCCAGCAGCTCACAGGGGGCGAGCCACAATGAGCAGTTCTTC.

Here the CDR3 reads CASSLDPTGHPYGYTF. CDR3 coding DNA: TGTGCCAGCAGCTTAGACCCGACGGGACATCCCTATGGCTACACCTTC. The V call is TRBV7-2, the J call TRBJ1-2; TRBD1 might be the D (6 bases). The CDR3 totals 16 residues. Trimming stripped 1 base from V and 4 bases from J, with 16 bases between. Germline V CDR1 and CDR2: SGHTA, FQGNSA.

The CDR3 coding sequence is TGTGCCAGCAGTGCCCGGACAGGGTCAGATACGCAGTATTTT. Amino acid sequence: CASSARTGSDTQYF. The chain has TRBV6-4 and TRBJ2-3; 8 nucleotides line up with TRBD1. V was pared by 4 bases and J by 4 bases, with 4 bases of the junction left unmatched. Germline CDR1 reads MRHNA; CDR2 reads SNTAGT. The CDR3 totals 14 residues.

The CDR3 sequence is CASSPNGETQYF. CDR3 bases: TGTGCCAGCAGCCCTAATGGAGAGACCCAGTACTTC. The V call is TRBV3-1 (or the pseudogene TRBV3-2), the J call TRBJ2-5; D is undetermined. Germline V gives CDR1 LGHDT, CDR2 YNNKEL (reference sequence). The CDR3 totals 12 residues. Trimming left V 4 bases short and J 4 bases short, with 7 bases between.

A word on this clone: Its ends do not fully match the called genes, so a read error is possible. V gene TRBV7-9 combines with J gene TRBJ1-1, with a tentative D call TRBD1 (5 bases). The length of the CDR3 is 12 residues. The germline V gene encodes CDR1 SEHNR and CDR2 FQNEAQ (reference sequence). The DNA for the CDR3 is TGTGCCAGCAGCTTAGAATCTGACAGCCTTTCTTTT. Protein product: CASSLESDSLSF.

The chain has TRBV2 and TRBJ1-2, with 8 bases that match TRBD1. The CDR3 totals 17 residues. V was pared by 6 bases and J by 0 bases, with 12 bases of the junction left unmatched. Germline CDR1 and CDR2: SNHLY and FYNNEI. In nucleotides, the CDR3 is TGTGCCAGCAGAGGGACAGGCTCCCGGACAACTAACTATGGCTACACCTTC. Residues: CASRGTGSRTTNYGYTF.

The V and J genes are TRBV6-2 or TRBV6-3 and TRBJ1-6; no clear D gene. This CDR3 comprises 12 residues. CDR1 is MNHEY and CDR2 is SVGEGT in the germline V gene. V was clipped by 6 bases and J by 9 bases, with 9 bases between them. CDR3 sequence reads: CASSSEISPLHF. CDR3 bases: TGTGCCAGCAGCTCGGAGATTTCACCCCTCCACTTT.

This clone was observed a single time. This rearrangement joins TRBV7-2 to TRBJ1-4; tentative D call: TRBD1 (5 bases). Germline CDR1 SGHTA, CDR2 FQGNSA. V lost 5 bases, J lost 5 bases, and 15 bases lay in between. The CDR3 covers 15 residues. In nucleotides, the CDR3 is TGTGCCAGCAGCCCGCGGACGGGACTGAATGAAAAACTGTTTTTT. Translation: CASSPRTGLNEKLFF.

The rearrangement joins TRBV18 to TRBJ2-1; possible D gene TRBD2, 7 bases. The V end was cut by 0 bases, the J end by 2 bases, with 11 bases between. The CDR3 loop spans 16 amino acids. Germline assignment: CDR1 KGHSH and CDR2 LQKENI. The CDR3: CASSPPGGGAYNEQFF. Here the CDR3 DNA reads TGTGCCAGCTCACCACCGGGAGGGGGGGCCTACAATGAGCAGTTCTTC.

The chain links TRBV27 to TRBJ1-6; perhaps TRBD1 as D (6 bases). V dropped 3 bases and J dropped 8 bases, with 11 bases sitting between them. The germline V gene has CDR1 MNHEY and CDR2 SMNVEV (reference sequence). The CDR3 runs to 14 residues. CDR3 nucleotide sequence: TGTGCCAGCAGTTTCAGGGGTTTGGATTCACCCCTCCACTTT. Translation gives CASSFRGLDSPLHF.

The chain uses TRBV19 and TRBJ2-2, with D unclear. V lost 7 bases, J lost 4 bases, and 13 bases lay in between. CDR1 is LNHDA and CDR2 is SQIVND in the germline V gene (reference sequence). This CDR3 is 14 amino acids long. The CDR3 coding sequence is TGTGCCAGTACCTACAAGACATCCACCGGGGAGCTGTTTTTT. This translates into CASTYKTSTGELFF.

V usage is TRBV7-2 and J usage is TRBJ1-2; 7 nucleotides line up with TRBD1. Germline-derived CDR1 and CDR2 are SGHTA and FQGNSA. The junction had 19 bases not matched to a gene; V was cut back by 5 bases and J by 4 bases. The CDR3 sequence is 18 residues long. The CDR3 sequence: CASSLQGGALFTGYGYTF. The CDR3 DNA follows: TGTGCCAGCAGCCTCCAAGGGGGCGCGTTATTTACGGGCTATGGCTACACCTTC.

V usage is TRBV12-3 or TRBV12-4 and J usage is TRBJ2-7; TRBD2 might be the D (7 bases). The CDR3 runs 13 residues. With 6 bases removed from V and 5 bases from J, the gap between germline ends came to 14 bases. CDR3 sequence reads: CASSQGGGNEQYF. DNA for the CDR3: TGTGCCAGCAGCCAAGGGGGGGGAAACGAGCAGTACTTC.

A few counts support this clone. The chain recombines TRBV5-1 with TRBJ1-1; tentative D call: TRBD1 (5 bases). V was clipped by 0 bases and J by 1 base, with 7 bases between them. In germline, CDR1 is SGHRS, CDR2 YFSETQ. The CDR3 extends over 14 amino acids. The CDR3 nucleotides read TGCGCCAGCAGCTTGGCAGGGCCGAACACTGAAGCTTTCTTT. It codes for CASSLAGPNTEAFF.

V is TRBV28 and J is TRBJ1-2; TRBD1 aligns across 7 bases. V was clipped by 5 bases and J by 4 bases; unmatched bases: 4. CDR1 is MDHEN and CDR2 is SYDVKM in the germline V gene. This CDR3 contains 13 residues. The CDR3 sequence is CASSPQGFYGYTF. DNA for the CDR3: TGTGCCAGCAGTCCACAGGGGTTCTATGGCTACACCTTC.

This clone has only a few counts. The gene calls are TRBV19 and TRBJ2-3; 10 nucleotides line up with TRBD2. This CDR3 is 15 amino acids long. CDR1 LNHDA and CDR2 SQIVND come from the germline V gene (reference sequence). The junction had 7 bases not matched to a gene; V was cut back by 10 bases and J by 0 bases. This chain's CDR3 is CATKLAGFSTDTQYF. DNA of the CDR3: TGTGCCACCAAACTAGCGGGGTTTAGCACAGATACGCAGTATTTT.

V gene TRBV6-5 combines with J gene TRBJ1-2; D ambiguous. Germline V gives CDR1 MNHEY, CDR2 SVGAGI. The CDR3 totals 14 residues. Trimming removed 2 bases at V and 3 bases at J, with 10 bases between. CDR3 sequence (DNA): TGTGCCAGCAGTTACAGAAGCAAAGACTATGGCTACACCTTC. Translation: CASSYRSKDYGYTF.

The V call is TRBV5-4, the J call TRBJ2-3; D may be TRBD2 (5 bases). Trimming left V 2 bases short and J 3 bases short, with 16 bases between. Looked up from germline, CDR1 is SGHNT and CDR2 is YYREEE (reference sequence). The CDR3 totals 16 residues. The CDR3 spells CASSFYRGSVTDTQYF. The DNA of the CDR3 is TGTGCCAGCAGCTTTTACCGGGGATCAGTTACAGATACGCAGTATTTT.

The chain carries TRBV6-5 and TRBJ1-1; D is undetermined. CDR3 size: 15 residues. Germline CDR1 reads MNHEY; CDR2 reads SVGAGI. With 6 bases removed from V and 5 bases from J, the gap between germline ends came to 19 bases. DNA for the CDR3: TGTGCCAGCAGCATTTCCAGGACCGGAGGGACTGAAGCTTTCTTT. Protein: CASSISRTGGTEAFF.

The V call is TRBV29-1, the J call TRBJ1-1; D may be TRBD1 (6 bases). The V and J ends lost 6 bases and 1 base respectively, with 12 bases between them. This CDR3 spans 13 amino acids. Germline V CDR1 and CDR2: SQVTM, ANQGSEA. DNA for the CDR3: TGCAGCGTCAAACAGGGTACGAACACTGAAGCTTTCTTT. This gives the protein CSVKQGTNTEAFF. The full variable domain, completed using reference TRBV29-1 and TRBJ1-1, is SAVISQKPSRDICQRGTSLTIQCQVDSQVTMMFWYRQQPGQSLTLIATANQGSEATYESGFVIDKFPISRPNLTFSTLTVSNMSPEDSSIYLCSVKQGTNTEAFFGQGTRLTVV.

This clone has just a few counts. In DNA form, the CDR3 reads TGTGTTTCTTCGTTGGCGGCCCTATCTAATGAAAAACTGTTTTTT. It is translated as CVSSLAALSNEKLFF. The J gene is TRBJ1-4, the V gene TRBV2; D is unresolved. This CDR3 has 15 residues. Per the germline V gene, CDR1 is SNHLY and CDR2 is FYNNEI. The whole variable domain, remainder taken from reference TRBV2 and TRBJ1-4, is EPEVTQTPSHQVTQMGQEVILRCVPISNHLYFYWYRQILGQKVEFLVSFYNNEISEKSEIFDDQFSVERPDGSNFTLKIRSTKLEDSAMYFCVSSLAALSNEKLFFGSGTQLSVL.

This clone appeared once. The chain couples TRBV5-5 to TRBJ2-3, with 9 bases identical to TRBD2. The trim removed 4 bases at V and 2 bases at J, leaving 5 bases unmatched. The CDR3 contains 15 residues. Looked up from germline, CDR1 is SGHKS and CDR2 is YYEKEE (reference sequence). CDR3 bases: TGTGCCAGCAGCAGAGCGGGGGGTGCCACAGATACGCAGTATTTT. Translation gives CASSRAGGATDTQYF.